This TCR beta chain was documented in a study of chemoradiotherapy in HPV16-positive cancers. Looking at the study overall: Functional T-cell assays on a couple of HPV16-positive patients' cells defined candidate HPV-specific clones and common TCR motifs. Broader study findings: Candidate HPV-specific clones and E7-related TCR motifs grew in tumor during treatment. HPV-specific T cells were functionally defined from only a couple of HPV16-positive patients. Better recurrence-free survival went with HPV-responsive T-cell expansion in HPV16-positive patients.

Regarding this clone: Its antigen is undetermined.

Trimming took off 1 base at V and 0 bases at J, with 8 bases between the two ends. CDR3 length: 15 amino acids. Germline values: CDR1 SGHRS, CDR2 YFSETQ. This table comes from immunoSEQ multiplex PCR, and its TCRdb copy is limited to in-frame clones, with some not included. Among 65,000 to 80,000 clones listed, roughly 90% were seen once. The origin of this receptor is a human donor with HPV-associated anogenital cancer. The V gene is TRBV5-1, the J gene TRBJ1-3; D ambiguous. The sample was blood, taken from a patient who underwent chemoradiotherapy. The CDR3 region has the DNA TGCGCCAGCAGCTTGTCGGCCAGCTCTGGAAACACCATATATTTT. It translates to CASSLSASSGNTIYF.